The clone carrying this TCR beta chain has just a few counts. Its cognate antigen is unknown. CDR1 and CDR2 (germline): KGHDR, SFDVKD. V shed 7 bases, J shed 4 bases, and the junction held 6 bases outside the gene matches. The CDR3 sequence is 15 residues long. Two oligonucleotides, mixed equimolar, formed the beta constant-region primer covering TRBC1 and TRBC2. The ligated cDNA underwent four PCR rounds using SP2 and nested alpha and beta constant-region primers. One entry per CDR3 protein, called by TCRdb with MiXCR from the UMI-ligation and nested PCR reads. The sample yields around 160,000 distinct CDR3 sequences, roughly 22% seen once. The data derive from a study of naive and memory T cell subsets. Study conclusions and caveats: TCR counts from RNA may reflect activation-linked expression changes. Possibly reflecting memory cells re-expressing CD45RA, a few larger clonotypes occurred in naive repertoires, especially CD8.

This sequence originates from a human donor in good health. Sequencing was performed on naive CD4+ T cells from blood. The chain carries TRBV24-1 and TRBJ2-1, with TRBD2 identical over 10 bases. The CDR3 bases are TGTGCCACCAGCGGAGGACTAGCGGATTACAATGAGCAGTTCTTC. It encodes CATSGGLADYNEQFF.